Presented here are 27 T cell receptor beta chains from one specimen sequenced in a study of shared clonotypes between healthy human individuals. Profiling relied on immunoSEQ multiplex PCR, and the TCRdb table lists in-frame clones only, not all of them. The sample has 1,100,000 or so clones, around 78% seen once. Sequenced: memory CD4+ T cells from PBMCs. Sample subset: CD45RA-negative fraction. Every receptor here comes from a man between 18 and 35 years old in good health. Some clones in this sample may be carry-over from other donors' samples.

The gene calls are TRBV18 and TRBJ2-1; TRBD2 aligns across 11 bases. The V and J ends lost 2 bases and 6 bases, in that order; junction bases with no gene match: 3. The germline V gene encodes CDR1 KGHSH and CDR2 LQKENI. The CDR3 spans 15 residues. As DNA, the CDR3 is TGTGCCAGCTCACCAATACTAGCGGGGGTCAATGAGCAGTTCTTC. Protein product: CASSPILAGVNEQFF.

This chain uses TRBV7-2 with TRBJ2-7; TRBD2 agrees at 7 bases. Trimming took 4 bases from V and 9 from J; bases not matched to a gene: 6. The CDR3 length is 12 residues. In germline, CDR1 is SGHTA, CDR2 FQGNSA. DNA for the CDR3: TGTGCCAGCAGCTCCGCAGGCGGGAGGCAGTACTTC. This codes for CASSSAGGRQYF.

This sequence joins TRBV6-5 and TRBJ1-5; possibly TRBD1 for D (6 bases). The CDR3 has 15 residues. Germline values: CDR1 MNHEY, CDR2 SVGAGI. Trimming left V 6 bases short and J 1 base short, with 13 bases between. The CDR3 DNA follows: TGTGCCAGCAGACCCCCAGGGGCGAGCAATCAGCCCCAGCATTTT. It yields the protein CASRPPGASNQPQHF.

This chain's CDR3 is CASSAIETQYF. The CDR3, as DNA: TGTGCCAGCAGCGCTATAGAGACCCAGTACTTC. This chain uses TRBV6-6 with TRBJ2-5; D is ambiguous. The V end lost 6 bases, the J end lost 4 bases, and 6 bases lay between the germline ends. The CDR3 is 11 amino acids. Germline-derived CDR1 and CDR2 are MNHNY and SVGAGI (reference sequence).

This chain connects TRBV18 to TRBJ2-7; D gene unclear. Germline V gene sequence: CDR1 KGHSH, CDR2 LQKENI. Trimming pared 2 bases from V and 2 bases from J, leaving 13 bases between. This CDR3 has 15 amino acids. CDR3 coding DNA: TGTGCCAGCTCACCAGATATAGTATCCCCCTACGAGCAGTACTTC. Translating gives CASSPDIVSPYEQYF.

The rearrangement joins TRBV18 to TRBJ2-5; no firm D call. V lost 0 bases, J lost 4 bases, and 21 bases lay in between. CDR3 length: 18 residues. Germline assignment: CDR1 KGHSH and CDR2 LQKENI. Written as DNA, the CDR3 is TGTGCCAGCTCACCACCGCTTTTTAGTAACAGTCTTAGAGAGACCCAGTACTTC. It translates to CASSPPLFSNSLRETQYF.

This clone came up a few times. The chain carries TRBV7-2 and TRBJ1-5; TRBD1 might be the D (6 bases). V was cut by 3 bases and J by 6 bases, with 15 bases left in between. This CDR3 spans 15 amino acids. Germline V gene sequence: CDR1 SGHTA, CDR2 FQGNSA. The CDR3 coding sequence is TGTGCCAGCAGCTTCACTCAACAGGGAGGTCAGCCCCAGCATTTT. It codes for CASSFTQQGGQPQHF.

This chain links TRBV19 with TRBJ2-1; tentative D call: TRBD2 (6 bases). Germline V gene data show CDR1 as LNHDA and CDR2 as SQIVND (reference sequence). The CDR3 totals 16 residues. The ends were cut back, 3 bases at V and 5 bases at J, with 17 bases in the middle. Here the CDR3 reads CASSIRFSGLNNEQFF. The CDR3 coding sequence is TGTGCCAGTAGTATCCGATTTAGCGGACTGAACAATGAGCAGTTCTTC.

The chain recombines TRBV6-6 with TRBJ2-2; D is tentatively TRBD1 or TRBD2 (5 bases each). Germline CDR1 and CDR2: MNHNY and SVGAGI (reference sequence). This CDR3 is 13 amino acids long. Trimming shortened V by 6 bases and J by 8 bases, and 13 bases separated the two germline ends. CDR3 protein: CASRTRGVGELFF. The CDR3 DNA reads as TGTGCCAGCAGAACTAGGGGAGTAGGGGAGCTGTTTTTT.

This clone showed up many times. The chain couples TRBV4-1 to TRBJ2-7; 7 bases map to TRBD2. Germline trimming cut 5 bases from V and 1 base from J; bases unmatched to any gene: 5. Germline values: CDR1 MGHRA, CDR2 YSYEKL. The CDR3 is 14 amino acids. The CDR3 nucleotides read TGCGCCAGCAGCGCGGGGAGGGGTTCCTACGAGCAGTACTTC. Protein sequence: CASSAGRGSYEQYF.

This clone was picked up one time. The sample contains more than one DNA sequence encoding this CDR3. The rearrangement joins TRBV7-2 to TRBJ2-3; no reliable D call. Germline CDR1 and CDR2: SGHTA and FQGNSA. The V gene lost 3 bases and the J gene lost 1 base, with 5 bases spanning the gap. The CDR3 spans 13 residues. The CDR3 sequence: CASSFRGTDTQYF. As DNA, the CDR3 is TGTGCCAGCAGCTTTCGGGGCACAGATACGCAGTATTTT.

The chain has TRBV28 and TRBJ1-2; possible D gene TRBD1, 5 bases. Per the germline V gene, CDR1 is MDHEN and CDR2 is SYDVKM. V was shortened by 5 bases and J by 7 bases, with 17 bases between the two germline ends. The CDR3 is made up of 14 amino acids. The CDR3, as DNA: TGTGCCAGCAGTCTCTCGGGACGGATCTTTGGCTACACCTTC. Its translation is CASSLSGRIFGYTF.

For the CDR3, the DNA is TGTGCCAGCAGGCTCACGTCCGGGGGCTACGAGCAGTACTTC. Its protein is CASRLTSGGYEQYF. This rearrangement joins TRBV27 to TRBJ2-7; D is perhaps TRBD2 (6 bases). Deletions cut 6 bases from V and 3 bases from J, with 15 bases between. Germline CDR1 and CDR2: MNHEY and SMNVEV (reference sequence). The CDR3 sequence is 14 residues long.

This clone occurred once. The V and J genes are TRBV10-3 and TRBJ2-7; 8 bases are a match to TRBD1. Germline-derived CDR1 and CDR2 are ENHRY and SYGVKD. CDR3 length equals 14 residues. V lost 6 bases to trimming and J lost 5 bases; unmatched junction nucleotides: 9. CDR3 protein: CAISLLTGVNEQYF. The CDR3 DNA sequence: TGTGCCATCAGCTTGCTGACAGGGGTTAACGAGCAGTACTTC.

For this clone: One junction end does not reproduce the germline sequence, and a read error may be involved. Other DNA sequences within the sample encode an identical CDR3. This chain joins TRBV29-1 and TRBJ2-5; 9 bases align to TRBD1. The CDR3 totals 15 residues. CDR1 is SQVTM and CDR2 is ANQGSEA in the germline V gene. CDR3 loop: CSVAVHRGPQETQYF. The CDR3 DNA reads TGCAGCGTTGCCGTTCACAGGGGGCCGCAAGAGACTCAGTACTTC.

The chain joins TRBV5-1 to TRBJ1-4, with unresolved D. The germline gives CDR1 SGHRS, CDR2 YFSETQ. The CDR3 sequence is 14 residues long. Trimming removed 0 bases at V and 8 bases at J, with 11 bases between. CDR3 sequence (DNA): TGCGCCAGCAGCTTGGCCCCGCCGGAAGAAAAACTGTTTTTT. Its protein product is CASSLAPPEEKLFF.

CDR3 in amino acids: CASSYTSGSRNEQFF. CDR3 bases: TGTGCCAGCAGCTACACTAGCGGGAGTCGGAATGAGCAGTTCTTC. This sequence joins TRBV2 and TRBJ2-1; 11 bases align to TRBD2. CDR3 length equals 15 residues. With 6 bases clipped from V and 7 bases from J, the junction kept 8 bases outside the gene matches. Germline values: CDR1 SNHLY, CDR2 FYNNEI. The entire variable domain, with the rest obtained from reference TRBV2 and TRBJ2-1, is as follows: EPEVTQTPSHQVTQMGQEVILRCVPISNHLYFYWYRQILGQKVEFLVSFYNNEISEKSEIFDDQFSVERPDGSNFTLKIRSTKLEDSAMYFCASSYTSGSRNEQFFGPGTRLTVL.

This chain uses TRBV7-2 with TRBJ2-3, with 7 bases fitting TRBD2. The CDR3 has 14 residues. Losses at the gene ends were 5 bases for V and 5 bases for J; bases not matched to a gene: 7. CDR1 and CDR2 from the germline V gene are SGHTA and FQGNSA. In nucleotides, the CDR3 is TGTGCCAGCAGCCTTGGGGGGAGGGTAGATACGCAGTATTTT. Protein: CASSLGGRVDTQYF. The full variable domain, completed using reference TRBV7-2 and TRBJ2-3, is GAGVSQSPSNKVTEKGKDVELRCDPISGHTALYWYRQSLGQGLEFLIYFQGNSAPDKSGLPSDRFSAERTGGSVSTLTIQRTQQEDSAVYLCASSLGGRVDTQYFGPGTRLTVL.

The chain has TRBV5-4 and TRBJ2-3; TRBD2 matches at 11 bases. This CDR3 is 16 amino acids long. J was trimmed by 3 bases and V by 0 bases; bases with no gene match: 3. The germline CDR1 and CDR2 sequences are SGHNT and YYREEE (reference sequence). The CDR3 loop reads CASSLGLAGTTDTQYF. In nucleotides, the CDR3 is TGTGCCAGCAGCTTGGGACTAGCGGGGACTACAGATACGCAGTATTTT.

The chain couples TRBV5-1 to TRBJ2-2, with D unclear. CDR3 length equals 17 residues. CDR1 and CDR2 from the germline V gene are SGHRS and YFSETQ. V lost 0 bases, J lost 1 base, and 13 bases lay in between. The CDR3 spells CASSLASESLNTGELFF. The DNA for the CDR3 is TGCGCCAGCAGCTTGGCCTCAGAGTCCCTGAACACCGGGGAGCTGTTTTTT.

This chain connects TRBV9 to TRBJ2-1; D unresolved. Between the trimmed V and J ends, which lost 4 bases and 0 bases, there was a span of 11 bases. CDR1 and CDR2 from the germline V gene are SGDLS and YYNGEE. CDR3 length: 15 residues. The CDR3 loop is CASSPRGTSYNEQFF. In DNA form, the CDR3 reads TGTGCCAGCAGCCCCCGAGGAACCTCCTACAATGAGCAGTTCTTC.

The chain employs TRBV7-9 and TRBJ1-1, with TRBD1 identical over 9 bases. V gave up 3 bases and J gave up 0 bases; unmatched junction bases: 2. The CDR3 covers 15 residues. The germline V gene has CDR1 SEHNR and CDR2 FQNEAQ (reference sequence). In DNA, the CDR3 is TGTGCCAGCAGCTTGGGACAGGGAATGAACACTGAAGCTTTCTTT. Translating it yields CASSLGQGMNTEAFF. The whole variable domain, filled in from reference TRBV7-9 and TRBJ1-1, reads DTGVSQNPRHKITKRGQNVTFRCDPISEHNRLYWYRQTLGQGPEFLTYFQNEAQLEKSRLLSDRFSAERPKGSFSTLEIQRTEQGDSAMYLCASSLGQGMNTEAFFGQGTRLTVV.

Only a few counts were recorded for this clone. The chain links TRBV5-4 to TRBJ2-1; 7 positions match TRBD2. CDR1 and CDR2 from the germline V gene are SGHNT and YYREEE (reference sequence). V shed 7 bases, J shed 0 bases, and the junction held 4 bases outside the gene matches. This CDR3 spans 14 amino acids. The CDR3 coding sequence is TGTGCCAGCGGGGCTAGCGGCTCCTACAATGAGCAGTTCTTC. Protein: CASGASGSYNEQFF. Filled out from reference TRBV5-4 and TRBJ2-1, the complete variable domain reads ETGVTQSPTHLIKTRGQQVTLRCSSQSGHNTVSWYQQALGQGPQFIFQYYREEENGRGNFPPRFSGLQFPNYSSELNVNALELDDSALYLCASGASGSYNEQFFGPGTRLTVL.

This clone was seen many times. The V and J genes are TRBV7-9 and TRBJ1-2; D is unresolved. There are 14 residues in the CDR3. The V gene lost 2 bases and the J gene lost 5 bases, with 12 bases spanning the gap. In germline, CDR1 is SEHNR, CDR2 FQNEAQ (reference sequence). CDR3 region: CASSLYSALYGYTF. The CDR3 DNA reads TGTGCCAGCAGCTTATATTCAGCTCTTTATGGCTACACCTTC. Filled out from reference TRBV7-9 and TRBJ1-2, the complete variable domain reads DTGVSQNPRHKITKRGQNVTFRCDPISEHNRLYWYRQTLGQGPEFLTYFQNEAQLEKSRLLSDRFSAERPKGSFSTLEIQRTEQGDSAMYLCASSLYSALYGYTFGSGTRLTVV.

This chain links TRBV27 with TRBJ1-2, with TRBD1 matching over 7 bases. Per germline, CDR1 MNHEY and CDR2 SMNVEV (reference sequence). Trimming cost V 6 bases and J 5 bases; bases outside gene matches: 3. CDR3 length: 12 amino acids. Here the CDR3 reads CASSPGGYGYTF. In DNA form, the CDR3 reads TGTGCCAGCAGCCCAGGGGGTTATGGCTACACCTTC.

The genes are TRBV2 and TRBJ1-1; TRBD1 matches 7 bases. The CDR3 runs 13 residues. CDR1 is SNHLY and CDR2 is FYNNEI in the germline V gene. The trim removed 6 bases at V and 5 bases at J, leaving 6 bases unmatched. The CDR3 nucleotides read TGTGCCAGCAGATCCACAGGGGTAACTGAAGCTTTCTTT. Translation gives CASRSTGVTEAFF.

V and J are TRBV18 and TRBJ1-1; D possibly corresponds to TRBD1 (5 bases). CDR3 length: 16 amino acids. V was clipped by 3 bases and J by 5 bases, with 19 bases between them. CDR1 and CDR2 (germline): KGHSH, LQKENI. The CDR3 reads CASSPLHGQGVTEAFF. In nucleotides, the CDR3 is TGTGCCAGCTCACCGCTTCATGGGCAGGGCGTTACTGAAGCTTTCTTT.